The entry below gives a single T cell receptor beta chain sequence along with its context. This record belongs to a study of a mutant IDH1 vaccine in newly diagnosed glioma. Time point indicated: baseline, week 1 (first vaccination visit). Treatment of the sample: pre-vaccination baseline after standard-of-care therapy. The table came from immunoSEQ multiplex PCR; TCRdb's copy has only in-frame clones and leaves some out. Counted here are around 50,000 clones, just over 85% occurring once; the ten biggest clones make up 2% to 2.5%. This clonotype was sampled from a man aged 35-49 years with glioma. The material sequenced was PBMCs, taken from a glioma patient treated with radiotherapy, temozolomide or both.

This chain's CDR3 is CASSTSGTGNTEAFF. As DNA, the CDR3 is TGTGCCAGCAGTACCTCCGGGACAGGGAACACTGAAGCTTTCTTT. The chain carries TRBV28 and TRBJ1-1; 8 nucleotides align to TRBD1. V was clipped by 5 bases and J by 1 base; unmatched bases: 6. This CDR3 has 15 amino acids. Germline loops: CDR1 MDHEN, CDR2 SYDVKM.